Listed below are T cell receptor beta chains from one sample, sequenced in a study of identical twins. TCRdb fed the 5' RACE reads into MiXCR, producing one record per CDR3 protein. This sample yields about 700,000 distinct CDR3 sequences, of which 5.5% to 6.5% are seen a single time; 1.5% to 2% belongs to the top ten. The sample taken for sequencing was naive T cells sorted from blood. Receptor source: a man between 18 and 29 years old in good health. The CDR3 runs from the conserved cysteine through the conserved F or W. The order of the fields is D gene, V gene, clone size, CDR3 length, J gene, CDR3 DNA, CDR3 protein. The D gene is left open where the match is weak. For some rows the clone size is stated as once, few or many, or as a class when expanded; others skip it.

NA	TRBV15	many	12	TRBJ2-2	TGTGCCACCAGCAAGGGCACCGGGGAGCTGTTTTTT	CATSKGTGELFF
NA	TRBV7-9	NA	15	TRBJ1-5	TGTGCCAGCAGCCCGTCGACAAGCCTCAATCAGCCCCAGCATTTT	CASSPSTSLNQPQHF
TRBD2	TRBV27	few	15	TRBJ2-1	TGTGCCAGCAGTTTTGTGACTAGCGCCCACAATGAGCAGTTCTTC	CASSFVTSAHNEQFF
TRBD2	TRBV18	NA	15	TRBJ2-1	TGTGCCAGCTCACCGTCCCAGCGGGGTCGCAATGAGCAGTTCTTC	CASSPSQRGRNEQFF
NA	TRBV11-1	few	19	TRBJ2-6	TGTGCCAGCAGCTTAGTTCGGGGCAGGATAGACTCTGGGGCCAACGTCCTGACTTTC	CASSLVRGRIDSGANVLTF
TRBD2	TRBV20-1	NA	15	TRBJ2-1	TGCAGTGCTGGGCGTCCCGGGACTAGCTACAATGAGCAGTTCTTC	CSAGRPGTSYNEQFF
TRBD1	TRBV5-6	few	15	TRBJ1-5	TGTGCCAGCAGCTTGCGGGGGACAGTCAATCAGCCCCAGCATTTT	CASSLRGTVNQPQHF
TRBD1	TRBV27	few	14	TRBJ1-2	TGTGCCAGCAGTAGGGGGGACAGGGGGCTTGGCTACACCTTC	CASSRGDRGLGYTF
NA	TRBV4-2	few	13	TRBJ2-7	TGTGCCAGCAGCCAACGTCACGGGTACGAGCAGTACTTC	CASSQRHGYEQYF
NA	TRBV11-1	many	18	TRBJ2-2	TGTGCCAGCAGCTTAGCGCTGGGGACGAGGCCGAACACCGGGGAGCTGTTTTTT	CASSLALGTRPNTGELFF
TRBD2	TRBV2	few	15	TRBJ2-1	TGTGCCAGCAGTGCCGGGACTAGCGGAGACAATGAGCAGTTCTTC	CASSAGTSGDNEQFF
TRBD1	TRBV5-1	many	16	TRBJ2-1	TGCGCCAGCAGAGAAAACAGGGGGCGTATCTACAATGAGCAGTTCTTC	CASRENRGRIYNEQFF
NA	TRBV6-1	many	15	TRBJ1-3	TGTGCCAGCAGTGTTCGTCGGAGATCTGGAAACACCATATATTTT	CASSVRRRSGNTIYF
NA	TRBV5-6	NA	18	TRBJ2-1	TGTGCCAGCAGCCTGGGGGGGCCAGGAAGTATATTTTGGGATGAGCAGTTCTTC	CASSLGGPGSIFWDEQFF
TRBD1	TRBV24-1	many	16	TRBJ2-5	TGTGCCACCAGTGACTCCCGGGACAGGGACCGGGAGACCCAGTACTTC	CATSDSRDRDRETQYF
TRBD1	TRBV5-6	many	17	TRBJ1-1	TGTGCCAGCAGCTTAACAGGGGGACCGGGAATGAACACTGAAGCTTTCTTT	CASSLTGGPGMNTEAFF
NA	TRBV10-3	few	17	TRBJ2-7	TGTGCCATCAGTACCAACGCCCCGGGTCACAAGACCTACGAGCAGTACTTC	CAISTNAPGHKTYEQYF
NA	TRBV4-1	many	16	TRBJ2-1	TGCGCCAGCAGCCAAGAAGGCGGCCGCTCCTACAATGAGCAGTTCTTC	CASSQEGGRSYNEQFF
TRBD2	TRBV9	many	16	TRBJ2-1	TGTGCCAGCAGCGCCTGGACTAGCGGGAGGACCAGGGAGCAGTTCTTC	CASSAWTSGRTREQFF
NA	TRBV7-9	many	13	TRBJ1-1	TGTGCCAGCAGCCCCCTGAGAGAAGCTGAAGCTTTCTTT	CASSPLREAEAFF
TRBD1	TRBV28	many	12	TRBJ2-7	TGTGCCAGCAGCCAAGACAGGGAGGAGCAGTACTTC	CASSQDREEQYF
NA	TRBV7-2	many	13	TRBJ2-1	TGTGCCAGCAGCTTACGACTACCCAATGAGCAGTTCTTC	CASSLRLPNEQFF
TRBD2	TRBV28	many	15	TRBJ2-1	TGTGCCAGCAGTTTACTAACTAGCGGGTACAATGAGCAGTTCTTC	CASSLLTSGYNEQFF
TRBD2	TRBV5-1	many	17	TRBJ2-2	TGCGCCAGCAGCTCGTACGGACTAGCAGGGAACACCGGGGAGCTGTTTTTT	CASSSYGLAGNTGELFF
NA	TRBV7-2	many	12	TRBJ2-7	TGTGCCAGCAGCTTAACTGACTACGAGCAGTACTTC	CASSLTDYEQYF
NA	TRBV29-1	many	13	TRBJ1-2	TGCAGCGTTGGGGGACGACAAAACTATGGCTACACCTTC	CSVGGRQNYGYTF
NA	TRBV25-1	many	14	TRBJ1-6	TGTGCCAGCAGTGATACCAGGGACAATTCACCCCTCCACTTT	CASSDTRDNSPLHF
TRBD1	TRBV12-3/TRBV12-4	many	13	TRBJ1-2	TGTGCCAGCAGCCAGGGACAGGGACTCGGCTACACCTTC	CASSQGQGLGYTF
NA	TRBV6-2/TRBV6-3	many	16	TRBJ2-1	TGTGCCAGCAGTTTATCTAGCCTCGTCTCCTACAATGAGCAGTTCTTC	CASSLSSLVSYNEQFF
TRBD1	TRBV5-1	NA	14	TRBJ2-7	TGCGCCAGCAGCACCGGGGACAGCTCCTACGAGCAGTACTTC	CASSTGDSSYEQYF
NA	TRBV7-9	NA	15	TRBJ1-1	TGTGCCAGCAGCTTAGTTGGGGCGTATATGACTGAAGCTTTCTTT	CASSLVGAYMTEAFF
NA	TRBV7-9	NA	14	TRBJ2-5	TGTGCCAGCGAACCCGGGGCCCACGGGGAGACCCAGTACTTC	CASEPGAHGETQYF
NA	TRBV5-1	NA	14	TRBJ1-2	TGCGCCAGCAGCGCATGGGACCCGGGTGGTGGCTACACCTTC	CASSAWDPGGGYTF
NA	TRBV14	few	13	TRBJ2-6	TGTGCCAGCAGCCCCACCGGGGCCAACGTCCTGACTTTC	CASSPTGANVLTF
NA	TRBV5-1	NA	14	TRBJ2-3	TGCGCCCCCCCCCCAGCTTCCGGCACAGATACGCAGTATTTT	CAPPPASGTDTQYF
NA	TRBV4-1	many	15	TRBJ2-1	TGCGCCAGCAGCCAAGATCGATCGGGGTACAATGAGCAGTTCTTC	CASSQDRSGYNEQFF
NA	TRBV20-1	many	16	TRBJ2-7	TGCAGTGCTAGAGATATAGACAGGAAAGAATTCCACGAGCAGTACTTC	CSARDIDRKEFHEQYF
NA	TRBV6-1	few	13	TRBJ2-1	TGTGCCAGCAGTGAACTAGCGCCGTCTGAGCAGTTCTTC	CASSELAPSEQFF
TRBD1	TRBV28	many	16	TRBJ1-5	TGTGCCAGCAGTTTCCCTACAGGGGGTAGCAATCAGCCCCAGCATTTT	CASSFPTGGSNQPQHF
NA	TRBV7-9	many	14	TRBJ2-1	TGTGCCAGCAGCACCGGGGTAGATTATGGTCGGCAGTTCTTC	CASSTGVDYGRQFF
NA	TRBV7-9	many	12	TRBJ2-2	TGTGCCAGCAGCTTAAATCACGGGGAGCTGTTTTTT	CASSLNHGELFF
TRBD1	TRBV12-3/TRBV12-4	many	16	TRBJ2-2	TGTGCCAGCAGTTCTCCGGGACAGGGGGCGACCGGGGAGCTGTTTTTT	CASSSPGQGATGELFF
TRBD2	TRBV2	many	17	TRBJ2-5	TGTGCCAGCAGTGAAGGCCCTAGCGGCACGCGTTTGGAGACCCAGTACTTC	CASSEGPSGTRLETQYF
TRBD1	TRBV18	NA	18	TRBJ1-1	TGTGCCAGCTCAACGAACAGGGGGGCTGGCGCTTTGAACACTGAAGCTTTCTTT	CASSTNRGAGALNTEAFF
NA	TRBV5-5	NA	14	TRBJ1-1	TGTGTCAGCAGCTTGTACGGAGGGTGGACTGAAGCTTTCTTT	CVSSLYGGWTEAFF
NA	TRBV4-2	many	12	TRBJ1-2	TGTGCCAGCCACGACGAGGGGTATGGCTACACCTTC	CASHDEGYGYTF
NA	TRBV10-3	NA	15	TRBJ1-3	TGTGCCATCAGTGTGCTGGACAGATTGAGAAACACCATATATTTT	CAISVLDRLRNTIYF
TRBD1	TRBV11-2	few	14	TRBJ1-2	TGTGCCAGCAGCTTTACAGGGGGCGGCTATGGCTACACCTTC	CASSFTGGGYGYTF
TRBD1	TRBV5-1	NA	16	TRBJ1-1	TGCGCCAGCAGCTTGACTGTTCAGGGGGCAAACACTGAAGCTTTCTTT	CASSLTVQGANTEAFF
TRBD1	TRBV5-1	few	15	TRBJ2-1	TGCGCCAGCAGCTTCCAAACAGGGGGCAGGGATGAGCAGTTCTTC	CASSFQTGGRDEQFF
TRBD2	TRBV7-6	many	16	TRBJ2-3	TGTGCCAGCAGCTTAAGACTAGCGGGGGCTGGAGATACGCAGTATTTT	CASSLRLAGAGDTQYF
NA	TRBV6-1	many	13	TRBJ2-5	TGTGCCAGCAGTGAACTTAGGGGAGAGACCCAGTACTTC	CASSELRGETQYF
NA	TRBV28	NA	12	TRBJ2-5	TGTGCCAGCAATAGTGCCATGGAGACCCAGTACTTC	CASNSAMETQYF
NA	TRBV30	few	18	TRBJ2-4	TGTGCCTGGAGTCCCAAGACAGCGGTTCCTCGGACCAAAAACATTCAGTACTTC	CAWSPKTAVPRTKNIQYF
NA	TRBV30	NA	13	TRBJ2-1	TGTGCCTGGAGCCTGACCTGCTACAATGAGCAGTTCTTC	CAWSLTCYNEQFF
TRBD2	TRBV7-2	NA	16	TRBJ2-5	TGTGCCAGCAGCTTAGGGCCCCTAGCGGGAGGGGAGACCCAGTACTTC	CASSLGPLAGGETQYF
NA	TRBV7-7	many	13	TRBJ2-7	TGTGCCAGCAGCTTAGGTTTCTGGAGCGAGCAGTACTTC	CASSLGFWSEQYF
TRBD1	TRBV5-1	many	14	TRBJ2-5	TGCGCCAGCAGCTTGGGGGACAGCCAAGAGACCCAGTACTTC	CASSLGDSQETQYF
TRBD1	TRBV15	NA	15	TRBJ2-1	TGTGCCACCAGCAGGGCCCGGGACAGGGGCGTCGAGCAGTTCTTC	CATSRARDRGVEQFF
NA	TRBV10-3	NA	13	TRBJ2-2	TGTGCCATCAGCCAGGGGAACACCGGGGAGCTGTTTTTT	CAISQGNTGELFF